These 26 T cell receptor beta chains originate from one sample sequenced in a study of shared clonotypes between healthy human individuals. The assay was immunoSEQ multiplex PCR, and TCRdb's table has in-frame clones only and misses some. The sample contains hundreds of thousands of clones, around 95% of which appear only once. Naive CD8 cells lacked CD45RO and underwent positive selection for CCR7, leaving out terminally differentiated effector memory CD45RA+ cells. Input material: naive CD8+ T cells sorted from blood. Receptor source: a woman aged 25 to 39 in good health.

This clone came up once. This chain uses TRBV7-6 with TRBJ2-2; TRBD1 is a possible D gene (6 bases). Looked up from germline, CDR1 is SGHVS and CDR2 is FNYEAQ. V dropped 4 bases and J dropped 0 bases, with 12 bases sitting between them. This CDR3 is built from 16 residues. The CDR3 loop is CASSYSGTPNTGELFF. As DNA, the CDR3 is TGTGCCAGCAGCTACTCCGGGACACCGAACACCGGGGAGCTGTTTTTT. The full variable domain, completed using reference TRBV7-6 and TRBJ2-2, is GAGVSQSPRYKVTKRGQDVALRCDPISGHVSLYWYRQALGQGPEFLTYFNYEAQQDKSGLPNDRFSAERPEGSISTLTIQRTEQRDSAMYRCASSYSGTPNTGELFFGEGSRLTVL.

The chain combines TRBV10-2 with TRBJ2-2; D not resolved. Germline CDR1 is WSHSY and CDR2 is SAAADI. This CDR3 region has 14 residues. Trimming removed 0 bases at V and 3 bases at J, with 5 bases between. CDR3: CASSESSYTGELFF. The DNA of the CDR3 is TGCGCCAGCAGTGAGTCGAGTTACACCGGGGAGCTGTTTTTT.

The J gene is TRBJ2-7, the V gene TRBV28; 7 bases align to TRBD2. Germline V lookup: CDR1 MDHEN, CDR2 SYDVKM. The CDR3 has 12 amino acids. V lost 9 bases to trimming and J lost 2 bases; unmatched junction nucleotides: 4. The DNA of the CDR3 is TGTGCCAGTATAGGGACTACCTACGAGCAGTACTTC. It codes for CASIGTTYEQYF.

The V gene is TRBV10-3, the J gene TRBJ2-7; TRBD2 matches 15 bases. Trimming at V came to 3 bases and at J to 6 bases, leaving 3 bases not matched to a gene. Germline lookup yields CDR1 ENHRY and CDR2 SYGVKD. CDR3 length equals 15 residues. This CDR3 is CAISEGTSGRREQYF. The DNA for the CDR3 is TGTGCCATCAGTGAAGGGACTAGCGGGAGGCGCGAGCAGTACTTC.

The chain links TRBV6-6 to TRBJ2-1; TRBD2 aligns across 9 bases. The V gene end was trimmed by 2 bases and the J gene end by 8 bases; junction bases not matched to a gene: 7. The CDR3 extends over 15 amino acids. Germline CDR1 is MNHNY and CDR2 is SVGAGI (reference sequence). DNA of the CDR3: TGTGCCAGCAGTTACGGCGGGAGGGTCTTGGATGAGCAGTTCTTC. The encoded protein is CASSYGGRVLDEQFF.

V usage is TRBV19 and J usage is TRBJ2-5; 8 nucleotides match TRBD2. The junction had 10 bases not matched to a gene; V was cut back by 5 bases and J by 2 bases. Germline CDR1 reads LNHDA; CDR2 reads SQIVND (reference sequence). The CDR3 extends over 16 amino acids. CDR3 loop: CASSFDQRGLQETQYF. The CDR3 nucleotides read TGTGCCAGTAGTTTCGATCAGCGGGGGCTTCAAGAGACCCAGTACTTC.

J is TRBJ1-4 and V is TRBV19; 7 nucleotides match TRBD1. Germline values: CDR1 LNHDA, CDR2 SQIVND (reference sequence). The CDR3 has 13 amino acids. The V and J ends lost 9 bases and 8 bases, in that order; junction bases with no gene match: 9. CDR3 amino acids: CASLRGAGEKLFF. The CDR3 DNA sequence: TGTGCCAGCCTCAGGGGGGCTGGCGAAAAACTGTTTTTT.

The V call is TRBV4-1, the J call TRBJ2-7, with D unresolved. Germline loops: CDR1 MGHRA, CDR2 YSYEKL. The CDR3 totals 13 residues. Trimming stripped 4 bases from V and 1 base from J, with 8 bases between. The CDR3 DNA is TGCGCCAGCAGCCTTGCGCGGTCCTACGAGCAGTACTTC. Protein sequence: CASSLARSYEQYF.

The chain recombines TRBV19 with TRBJ1-1, with 7 positions matching TRBD1. This CDR3 has 15 amino acids. The germline V gene has CDR1 LNHDA and CDR2 SQIVND (reference sequence). V gave up 3 bases and J gave up 5 bases; unmatched junction bases: 9. CDR3 in amino acids: CASSIIRRGRTEAFF. The CDR3 nucleotides read TGTGCCAGTAGTATCATTAGGAGGGGGCGGACTGAAGCTTTCTTT.

DNA for the CDR3: TGTGCCAGCAGTTTAGGGGCGACCCAGTACTTC. The encoded protein is CASSLGATQYF. This chain uses TRBV27 with TRBJ2-5; possibly TRBD1 for D (5 bases). The germline gives CDR1 MNHEY, CDR2 SMNVEV (reference sequence). V was clipped by 2 bases and J by 7 bases, with 5 bases between them. The CDR3 has 11 residues.

CDR3 residues: CASSPLREWGGRNTEAFF. CDR3 bases: TGTGCCAGCAGTCCCCTGCGCGAATGGGGGGGAAGGAACACTGAAGCTTTCTTT. The chain combines TRBV27 with TRBJ1-1, with D possibly matching TRBD1 (5 bases). Deletions cut 5 bases from V and 1 base from J, with 23 bases between. This CDR3 comprises 18 residues. Germline CDR1 is MNHEY and CDR2 is SMNVEV (reference sequence).

The chain links TRBV29-1 to TRBJ1-1; the D is unclear. V shed 7 bases and J shed 1 base, with 7 bases lying between them. The CDR3 spans 11 residues. Germline V gene sequence: CDR1 SQVTM, CDR2 ANQGSEA. The CDR3, as DNA: TGCAGCGCTACGGAGAACACTGAAGCTTTCTTT. The encoded protein is CSATENTEAFF. The entire variable domain, with the rest obtained from reference TRBV29-1 and TRBJ1-1, is as follows: SAVISQKPSRDICQRGTSLTIQCQVDSQVTMMFWYRQQPGQSLTLIATANQGSEATYESGFVIDKFPISRPNLTFSTLTVSNMSPEDSSIYLCSATENTEAFFGQGTRLTVV.

This chain uses TRBV27 with TRBJ2-3; D perhaps matches TRBD2 (6 bases). Germline V gene data show CDR1 as MNHEY and CDR2 as SMNVEV (reference sequence). The CDR3 covers 15 residues. Between the trimmed V and J ends, which lost 2 bases and 5 bases, there was a span of 14 bases. The CDR3 reads CASSLVPGEIDTQYF. DNA for the CDR3: TGTGCCAGCAGTTTAGTCCCGGGAGAAATAGATACGCAGTATTTT.

This sequence joins TRBV28 and TRBJ1-2; D remains unclear. Trimming cost V 0 bases and J 6 bases, with 14 bases left between them. This CDR3 contains 15 residues. CDR1 is MDHEN and CDR2 is SYDVKM in the germline V gene. CDR3: CASSLWQGNMNGYTF. The CDR3 nucleotides are TGTGCCAGCAGTTTATGGCAAGGGAATATGAATGGCTACACCTTC.

The chain combines TRBV6-1 with TRBJ2-7; D might be TRBD2 (6 bases). V lost 2 bases, J lost 2 bases, and 13 bases lay in between. The germline V gene has CDR1 MNHNS and CDR2 SASEGT. This CDR3 comprises 15 residues. This CDR3 is CASSETEGGAYEQYF. In nucleotides, the CDR3 is TGTGCCAGCAGTGAAACGGAGGGTGGGGCCTACGAGCAGTACTTC.

V usage is TRBV27 and J usage is TRBJ1-1; D is ambiguous. This CDR3 has 13 amino acids. The germline gives CDR1 MNHEY, CDR2 SMNVEV (reference sequence). V was pared by 7 bases and J by 6 bases, with 15 bases between. CDR3 bases: TGTGCCAGCATCGCCGGAGGGAGGGCTGAAGCTTTCTTT. The encoded protein is CASIAGGRAEAFF.

CDR3 in DNA: TGTGCCACCAGCAGATCGGAGGTGTACCAAGAGACCCAGTACTTC. Translated: CATSRSEVYQETQYF. This chain joins TRBV15 and TRBJ2-5; maybe TRBD2 (5 bases). This CDR3 has 15 amino acids. Trimming cost V 2 bases and J 0 bases, with 10 bases left between them. CDR1 and CDR2 from the germline V gene are LNHNV and YYDKDF (reference sequence).

The rearrangement uses TRBV6-5 and TRBJ2-2; D is ambiguous. CDR3 length equals 14 residues. V was shortened by 1 base and J by 6 bases, with 9 bases between the two germline ends. From germline, CDR1 is MNHEY and CDR2 SVGAGI. DNA for the CDR3: TGTGCCAGCAGTTACTGGGGTGGGGCCGGGGAGCTGTTTTTT. Protein product: CASSYWGGAGELFF.

The V and J genes are TRBV4-1 and TRBJ1-1; D is unclear. The CDR3 consists of 14 residues. Looked up from germline, CDR1 is MGHRA and CDR2 is YSYEKL. V lost 0 bases and J lost 5, with 10 bases in between. CDR3 in amino acids: CASSQELGWTEAFF. The CDR3 DNA is TGCGCCAGCAGCCAAGAGTTGGGGTGGACTGAAGCTTTCTTT.

This clone was counted a single time. The genes are TRBV29-1 and TRBJ2-2; perhaps TRBD2 as D (6 bases). The ends were cut back, 7 bases at V and 6 bases at J, with 12 bases in the middle. CDR1 and CDR2 (germline): SQVTM, ANQGSEA. The CDR3 totals 12 residues. CDR3 sequence (DNA): TGCAGCGCTGTTTGGGGGGCCGGGGAGCTGTTTTTT. It specifies CSAVWGAGELFF.

This sequence joins TRBV13 and TRBJ2-2, with D possibly matching TRBD1 (5 bases). The germline V gene encodes CDR1 PRHDT and CDR2 FYEKMQ (reference sequence). V gave up 2 bases and J gave up 0 bases, with 7 bases separating them. The CDR3 is 15 amino acids. The CDR3 protein is CASSLQGANTGELFF. The CDR3 coding sequence is TGTGCCAGCAGCTTACAGGGCGCGAACACCGGGGAGCTGTTTTTT.

The chain links TRBV29-1 to TRBJ1-3; no clear D. With 6 bases removed from V and 2 bases from J, the gap between germline ends came to 17 bases. The CDR3 loop spans 15 amino acids. Germline CDR1 is SQVTM and CDR2 is ANQGSEA. As DNA, the CDR3 is TGCAGCGTGAGGGTTATGAAGGCTGCTGGAAACACCATATATTTT. It is translated as CSVRVMKAAGNTIYF.

The chain has TRBV7-9 and TRBJ1-1, with D tentatively TRBD1 (5 bases). The CDR3 is 14 amino acids. From germline, CDR1 is SEHNR and CDR2 FQNEAQ (reference sequence). The ends were cut back, 2 bases at V and 2 bases at J, with 9 bases in the middle. The CDR3 DNA reads TGTGCCAGCAGCTTATTCAGGGAAAACACTGAAGCTTTCTTT. As protein: CASSLFRENTEAFF.

The chain has TRBV11-2 and TRBJ2-5; D gene ambiguous. The CDR3 loop spans 15 amino acids. V was shortened by 3 bases and J by 1 base, with 12 bases between the two germline ends. Per germline, CDR1 SGHAT and CDR2 FQNNGV. CDR3 sequence reads: CASSFEYGSQETQYF. The CDR3 DNA is TGTGCCAGCAGCTTTGAATACGGATCCCAAGAGACCCAGTACTTC.

The chain has TRBV7-8 and TRBJ2-1; 14 bases match TRBD2. In germline, CDR1 is SGHVS, CDR2 FQNEAQ. With 7 bases clipped from V and 7 bases from J, the junction kept 6 bases outside the gene matches. This CDR3 is 15 amino acids long. The CDR3 DNA reads as TGTGCCAGCATCTCCGGACTAGCGGGAGGAAATGAGCAGTTCTTC. Amino acid sequence: CASISGLAGGNEQFF. Full variable domain (outside the CDR3, taken from reference TRBV7-8 and TRBJ2-1): GAGVSQSPRYKVAKRGQDVALRCDPISGHVSLFWYQQALGQGPEFLTYFQNEAQLDKSGLPSDRFFAERPEGSVSTLKIQRTQQEDSAVYLCASISGLAGGNEQFFGPGTRLTVL.

J is TRBJ1-1 and V is TRBV27; TRBD1 is a possible D gene (6 bases). The CDR3 consists of 15 residues. V was clipped by 6 bases and J by 0 bases, with 14 bases between them. CDR1 and CDR2 (germline): MNHEY, SMNVEV (reference sequence). The CDR3 sequence: CASRGGVHMNTEAFF. CDR3 coding DNA: TGTGCCAGCAGAGGGGGGGTCCACATGAACACTGAAGCTTTCTTT.